Sequencing of this T cell receptor beta chain was carried out in a study of PD-1 blockade in classical Hodgkin lymphoma. Study observations and caveats: Exclusion was the outcome for patients who began nivolumab under 1 year after ASCT.

Some clones are missing from TCRdb's copy, which holds only in-frame ones; the method was immunoSEQ multiplex PCR. Found here are approximately 79,000 clones, 92% of them singletons; the top ten hold roughly 2.6%. Relapse was seen in all patients after autologous stem cell transplantation, and brentuximab vedotin exposure was variable. The CDR3 extends over 15 amino acids. Trimming cost V 3 bases and J 0 bases; bases outside gene matches: 2. Germline CDR1 is SEHNR and CDR2 is FQNEAQ (reference sequence). In regard to this clone: Its antigen is unidentified.

The rearrangement uses TRBV7-9 and TRBJ2-7; the match to TRBD2 covers 10 bases. The specimen was peripheral blood mononuclear cells (PBMCs), collected before the second cycle of nivolumab. This sequence was found in a human donor with classical Hodgkin lymphoma. CDR3 in DNA: TGTGCCAGCAGCTTTCTAGCGGGGGTCTCCTACGAGCAGTACTTC. Translation: CASSFLAGVSYEQYF. Full variable domain (rest looked up from reference TRBV7-9 and TRBJ2-7): DTGVSQNPRHKITKRGQNVTFRCDPISEHNRLYWYRQTLGQGPEFLTYFQNEAQLEKSRLLSDRFSAERPKGSFSTLEIQRTEQGDSAMYLCASSFLAGVSYEQYFGPGTRLTVT.